The 8 T cell receptor beta chains below were found in one sample sequenced in a study of glioma-infiltrating T cells. TCR alpha and beta CDR3 regions were amplified from RNA using iRepertoire nested multiplex PCR. Via MiXCR, TCRdb re-called the multiplex PCR reads, giving one row per CDR3 protein. The sample records roughly 200,000 distinct CDR3 sequences, roughly a third being singletons. Material: glioma tissue, nonneoplastic brain tissue, or PBMCs (not recorded which). All receptors derive from a human donor with low-grade glioma or glioblastoma, undergoing nonglioma brain surgery, or in good health (not recorded which).

Many counts were recorded for this clonotype. The rearrangement joins TRBV28 to TRBJ2-7, with 11 bases that match TRBD2. The V segment lost 3 bases and the J segment 2 bases; nucleotides outside the gene matches: 0. Germline V gene sequence: CDR1 MDHEN, CDR2 SYDVKM. The length of the CDR3 is 14 residues. In nucleotides, the CDR3 is TGTGCCAGCAGTTTGGGACTAGCGGCCTACGAGCAGTACTTC. Protein sequence: CASSLGLAAYEQYF. The full variable domain, its missing parts supplied by reference TRBV28 and TRBJ2-7, is DVKVTQSSRYLVKRTGEKVFLECVQDMDHENMFWYRQDPGLGLRLIYFSYDVKMKEKGDIPEGYSVSREKKERFSLILESASTNQTSMYLCASSLGLAAYEQYFGPGTRLTVT.

The V gene is TRBV3-1, the J gene TRBJ1-2; 9 bases are a match to TRBD1. This CDR3 has 14 residues. Germline loops: CDR1 LGHDT, CDR2 YNNKEL (reference sequence). With 3 bases clipped from V and 9 bases from J, the junction kept 8 bases outside the gene matches. DNA of the CDR3: TGTGCCAGCAGCCATATGGACAGGGGAAGTAGCTACACCTTC. Its protein product is CASSHMDRGSSYTF.

About this clonotype: A much more abundant neighbour one base away suggests this may be a read error. The J gene is TRBJ2-7, the V gene TRBV4-3, with D perhaps given as TRBD1 or TRBD2 (6 bases each). Germline lookup yields CDR1 LGHNA and CDR2 YSLEER. The CDR3 contains 15 residues. The CDR3 sequence is CPSSPTEGGSYEQYF. The CDR3 nucleotides read TGCCCCAGCAGCCCTACGGAAGGGGGGAGTTACGAGCAGTACTTC.

This clonotype was seen ten or more times. The V and J genes are TRBV2 and TRBJ2-1, with TRBD2 identical over 11 bases. V lost 11 bases, J lost 2 bases, and 5 bases stayed unmatched. Germline V lookup: CDR1 SNHLY, CDR2 FYNNEI. The CDR3 length is 14 residues. CDR3 amino acids: CACHSGRAYNEQFF. The CDR3, as DNA: TGTGCCTGCCATAGCGGGAGGGCCTACAATGAGCAGTTCTTC. Full variable domain (rest looked up from reference TRBV2 and TRBJ2-1): EPEVTQTPSHQVTQMGQEVILRCVPISNHLYFYWYRQILGQKVEFLVSFYNNEISEKSEIFDDQFSVERPDGSNFTLKIRSTKLEDSAMYFCACHSGRAYNEQFFGPGTRLTVL.

This clonotype was observed many times. J is TRBJ1-5 and V is TRBV6-1, with TRBD1 matching over 7 bases. Germline V gene lookup returns CDR1 MNHNS and CDR2 SASEGT. The CDR3 totals 15 residues. Losses at the gene ends were 2 bases for V and 5 bases for J; bases not matched to a gene: 6. In DNA form, the CDR3 reads TGTGCCAGCAGTGAATTAAGGGGGCCACATCAGCCCCAGCATTTT. Translating gives CASSELRGPHQPQHF.

J is TRBJ2-1 and V is TRBV5-1, with D maybe TRBD2 (6 bases). CDR1 SGHRS and CDR2 YFSETQ come from the germline V gene. The CDR3 totals 13 residues. V was trimmed by 0 bases and J by 12 bases, leaving 13 bases between them. In DNA form, the CDR3 reads TGCGCCAGCAGCTTGGATGGCCTCGGGGGGCAGTTCTTC. Encoded protein: CASSLDGLGGQFF.

A remark on this clonotype: One end of the junction varies from germline; a read error may be responsible. DNA for the CDR3: TGCAGTGCTAAGGATACGGACTACAATCAGCAGTTCTTC. Its translation is CSAKDTDYNQQFF. The chain uses TRBV20-1 and TRBJ2-1, with D possibly TRBD2 on 6 matching bases. The CDR3 length is 13 residues. Germline values: CDR1 DFQATT, CDR2 SNEGSKA (reference sequence).

Worth noting for this clonotype: A read error may explain this, as a much larger clone is one base away. The chain's CDR3 is CASSPRRGRGSQPQHF. The CDR3 region has the DNA TGTGCCAGCAGCCCACGCCGGGGAAGGGGTAGTCAGCCCCAGCATTTT. The chain uses TRBV12-3 or TRBV12-4 and TRBJ1-5, with a tentative D call TRBD1 (5 bases). V was cut by 6 bases and J by 6 bases, with 21 bases left in between. The CDR3 runs to 16 residues.